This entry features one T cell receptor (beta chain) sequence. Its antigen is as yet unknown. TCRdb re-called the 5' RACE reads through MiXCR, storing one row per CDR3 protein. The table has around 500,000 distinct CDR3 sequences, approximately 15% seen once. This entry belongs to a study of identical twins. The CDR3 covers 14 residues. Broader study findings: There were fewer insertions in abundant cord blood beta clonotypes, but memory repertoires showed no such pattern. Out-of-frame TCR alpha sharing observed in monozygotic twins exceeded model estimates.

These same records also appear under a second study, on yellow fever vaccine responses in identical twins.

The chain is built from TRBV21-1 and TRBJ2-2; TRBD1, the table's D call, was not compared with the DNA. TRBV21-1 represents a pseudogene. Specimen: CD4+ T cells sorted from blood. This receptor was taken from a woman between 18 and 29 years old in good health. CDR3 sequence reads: CASTPGGYTGELFF. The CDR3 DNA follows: TGTGCCAGCACCCCCGGGGGGTACACCGGGGAGCTGTTTTTT.